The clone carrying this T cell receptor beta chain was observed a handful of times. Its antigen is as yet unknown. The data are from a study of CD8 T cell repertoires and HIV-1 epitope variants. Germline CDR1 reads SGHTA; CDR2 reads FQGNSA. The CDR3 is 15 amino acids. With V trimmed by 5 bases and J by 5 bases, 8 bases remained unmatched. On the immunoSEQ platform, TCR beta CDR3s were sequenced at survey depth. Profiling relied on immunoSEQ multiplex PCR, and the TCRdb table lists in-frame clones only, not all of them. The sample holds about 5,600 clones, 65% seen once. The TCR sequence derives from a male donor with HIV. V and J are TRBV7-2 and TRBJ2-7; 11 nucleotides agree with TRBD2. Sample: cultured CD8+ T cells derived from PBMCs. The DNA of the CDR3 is TGTGCCAGCAGCCACGGTAGCGGGGGGGCAAACGAGCAGTACTTC. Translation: CASSHGSGGANEQYF.